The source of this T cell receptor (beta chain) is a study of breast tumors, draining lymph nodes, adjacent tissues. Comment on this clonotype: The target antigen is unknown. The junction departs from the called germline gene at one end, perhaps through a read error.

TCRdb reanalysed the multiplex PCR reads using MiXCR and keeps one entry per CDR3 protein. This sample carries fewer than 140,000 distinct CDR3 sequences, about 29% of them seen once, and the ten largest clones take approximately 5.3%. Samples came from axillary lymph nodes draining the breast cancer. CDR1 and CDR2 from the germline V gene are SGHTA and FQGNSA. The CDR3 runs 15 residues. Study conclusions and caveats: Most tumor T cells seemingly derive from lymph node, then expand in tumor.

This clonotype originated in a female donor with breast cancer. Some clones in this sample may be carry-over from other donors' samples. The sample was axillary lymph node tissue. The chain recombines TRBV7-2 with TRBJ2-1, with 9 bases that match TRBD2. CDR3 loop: CASSSQRGAYNGQLF. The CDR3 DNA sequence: TGTGCCAGCAGCTCACAGCGGGGGGCCTACAATGGGCAGCTCTTC.